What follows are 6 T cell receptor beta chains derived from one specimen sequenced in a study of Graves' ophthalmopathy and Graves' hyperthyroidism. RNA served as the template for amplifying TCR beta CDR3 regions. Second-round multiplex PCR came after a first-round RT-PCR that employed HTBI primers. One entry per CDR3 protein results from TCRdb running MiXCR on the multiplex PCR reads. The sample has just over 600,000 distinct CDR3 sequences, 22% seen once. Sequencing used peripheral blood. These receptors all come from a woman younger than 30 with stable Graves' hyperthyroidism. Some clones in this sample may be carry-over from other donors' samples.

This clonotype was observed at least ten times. In DNA, the CDR3 is TGTGCCAGCAGTTGGGCCAGGGATAACTATGGCTACACCTTC. It translates to CASSWARDNYGYTF. The chain is built from TRBV6-5 and TRBJ1-2, with D possibly TRBD1 on 5 matching bases. The ends were cut back, 4 bases at V and 1 base at J, with 10 bases in the middle. The CDR3 contains 14 residues. Germline CDR1 is MNHEY and CDR2 is SVGAGI.

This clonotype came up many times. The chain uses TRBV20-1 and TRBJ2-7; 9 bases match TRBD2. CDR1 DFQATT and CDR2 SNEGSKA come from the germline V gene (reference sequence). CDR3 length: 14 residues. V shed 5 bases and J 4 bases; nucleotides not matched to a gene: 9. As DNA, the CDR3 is TGCAGTGCTGCGACCGGGACTAGCTTATACGAGCAGTACTTC. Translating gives CSAATGTSLYEQYF.

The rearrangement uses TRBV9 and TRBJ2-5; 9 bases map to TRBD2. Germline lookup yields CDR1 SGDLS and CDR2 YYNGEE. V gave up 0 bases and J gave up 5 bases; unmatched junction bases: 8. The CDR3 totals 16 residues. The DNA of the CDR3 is TGTGCCAGCAGCGTAGAGTCTGCGGGGGGGCGTGAGACCCAGTACTTC. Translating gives CASSVESAGGRETQYF.

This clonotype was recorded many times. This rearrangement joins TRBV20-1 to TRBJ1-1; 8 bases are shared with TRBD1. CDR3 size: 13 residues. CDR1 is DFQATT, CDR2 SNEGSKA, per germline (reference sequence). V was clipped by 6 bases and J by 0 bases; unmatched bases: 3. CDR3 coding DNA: TGCAGTGCGGGACAGGTAATGAACACTGAAGCTTTCTTT. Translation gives CSAGQVMNTEAFF.

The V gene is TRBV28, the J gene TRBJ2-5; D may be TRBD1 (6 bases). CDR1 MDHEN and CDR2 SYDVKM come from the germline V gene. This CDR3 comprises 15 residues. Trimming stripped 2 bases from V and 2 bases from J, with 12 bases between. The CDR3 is CASSLIGTPQETQYF. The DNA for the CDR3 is TGTGCCAGCAGTTTAATCGGGACACCTCAAGAGACCCAGTACTTC. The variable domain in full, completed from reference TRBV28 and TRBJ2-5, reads DVKVTQSSRYLVKRTGEKVFLECVQDMDHENMFWYRQDPGLGLRLIYFSYDVKMKEKGDIPEGYSVSREKKERFSLILESASTNQTSMYLCASSLIGTPQETQYFGPGTRLLVL.

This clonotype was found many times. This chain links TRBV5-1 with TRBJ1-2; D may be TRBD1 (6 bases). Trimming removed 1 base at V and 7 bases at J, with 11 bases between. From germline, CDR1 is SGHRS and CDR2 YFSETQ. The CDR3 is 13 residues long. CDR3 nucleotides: TGCGCCAGCAGCTTGAACAGGGAGAGTGGCTACACCTTC. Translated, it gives CASSLNRESGYTF.